Sequencing of this T cell receptor beta chain was carried out in a study of shared clonotypes between healthy human individuals. Some clones are missing from TCRdb's copy, which holds only in-frame ones; the method was immunoSEQ multiplex PCR. The sample records 500,000 or so clones, approximately 94% being singletons. The CDR3 consists of 17 residues. The germline CDR1 and CDR2 sequences are SGHKS and YYEKEE (reference sequence). Between the trimmed V and J ends, which lost 4 bases and 3 bases, there was a span of 23 bases. This rearrangement joins TRBV5-5 to TRBJ2-7; maybe TRBD2 (6 bases). The specimen was naive CD4+ T cells sorted from blood. Stated subset: CD45RA+ positively selected. The origin of this receptor is a woman aged 25 to 39 in good health. The CDR3 sequence: CASSPGVGRGLGYEQYF. The CDR3 nucleotides read TGTGCCAGCAGCCCGGGGGTCGGGAGAGGCCTCGGCTACGAGCAGTACTTC.